A selection of T cell receptor beta chains follows, all from one sample in a study of shared clonotypes between healthy human individuals. The protocol was immunoSEQ multiplex PCR, while the TCRdb copy is restricted to in-frame clones and leaves out a portion. Among around 610,000 clones listed, approximately 96% were seen once. The sequenced material came from naive CD8+ T cells sorted from blood. These receptors all stem from a woman aged 25 to 39 in good health. Each CDR3 is given with its conserved first and last residue. The D gene is left open where the match is weak. Clone size, where shown, is once, few, many, or a class for clones that have expanded.

CDR3 DNA	CDR3 protein	clone size	D gene	V gene	J gene
TGTGCCAGCAGTTTTGGGACAGGGAGAGATCAGCCCCAGCATTTT	CASSFGTGRDQPQHF	-	TRBD1	TRBV28	TRBJ1-5
TGTGCCAGCAGTTTGGGACTGACGGAAGCTTTCTTT	CASSLGLTEAFF	-	-	TRBV28	TRBJ1-1
TGCAGCGTACCGACTAGGGACAATGAGCAGTTCTTC	CSVPTRDNEQFF	-	-	TRBV29-1	TRBJ2-1
TGCGCCAGCAGCCAAGTTTTAGGGGGCAATGAGCAGTTCTTC	CASSQVLGGNEQFF	-	-	TRBV4-1	TRBJ2-1
TGTGCCAGCAGCGCTCGGGCCGAAGGGGTGAACACTGAAGCTTTCTTT	CASSARAEGVNTEAFF	-	-	TRBV7-6	TRBJ1-1
TGTGCCAGCAGTTATTACGGACAGGGATACTCTGGGGCCAACGTCCTGACTTTC	CASSYYGQGYSGANVLTF	-	TRBD1	TRBV28	TRBJ2-6
TGTGCCAGTAGTATTTGGGGAGGAGGAACCGGGGAGCTGTTTTTT	CASSIWGGGTGELFF	-	-	TRBV19	TRBJ2-2
TGTGCCAGCAGTGATTTCGGTTCTCGGGATAATTCACCCCTCCACTTT	CASSDFGSRDNSPLHF	-	-	TRBV6-1	TRBJ1-6
TGTGCCAGCAAAGCTGGCTCCTACAATGAGCAGTTCTTC	CASKAGSYNEQFF	-	-	TRBV27	TRBJ2-1
TGTGCCAGCGGTCGGGAGGATGAGCAGTTCTTC	CASGREDEQFF	once	TRBD2	TRBV5-6	TRBJ2-1
TGCGCCAGCAGCCAACTTAATGAGCAGTTCTTC	CASSQLNEQFF	-	-	TRBV4-1	TRBJ2-1
TGTGCCAGCAGCCCCCCCGGACTAGCGGGTGGCACAGATACGCAGTATTTT	CASSPPGLAGGTDTQYF	-	TRBD2	TRBV7-9	TRBJ2-3
TGTGCCAGCAGCTTATTAGCTTACGGGGCCAACGTCCTGACTTTC	CASSLLAYGANVLTF	-	-	TRBV7-2	TRBJ2-6
TGTGCCAGCAGTTTATCTGCAGGGGCGTACCAGCCCCAGCATTTT	CASSLSAGAYQPQHF	-	-	TRBV27	TRBJ1-5
TGTGCCAGCTCGCCACTAGCGGAGGGCACAGATACGCAGTATTTT	CASSPLAEGTDTQYF	once	TRBD2	TRBV27	TRBJ2-3
TGTGCCAGCAGTTTATCCGGGACTTCTGGGGCCAACGTCCTGACTTTC	CASSLSGTSGANVLTF	-	-	TRBV7-9	TRBJ2-6
TGTGCCAGCAGTTACTCGGAAGCAGGAGCTAACTATGGCTACACCTTC	CASSYSEAGANYGYTF	-	-	TRBV6-5	TRBJ1-2
TGTGCCAGTTTGAGCGTCAACAACAATGAGCAGTTCTTC	CASLSVNNNEQFF	-	-	TRBV19	TRBJ2-1
TGTGCCAGCAGCGTAGAGGGTAGCGGGAGCGGTAACAATGAGCAGTTCTTC	CASSVEGSGSGNNEQFF	-	TRBD2	TRBV9	TRBJ2-1
TGTGCCAGCCTCTCATTCGAGGGCCCAGATACGCAGTATTTT	CASLSFEGPDTQYF	-	-	TRBV19	TRBJ2-3
TGTGCCAGCAGTCTCAACGGGGGCTACGAGCAGTACTTC	CASSLNGGYEQYF	-	-	TRBV27	TRBJ2-7
TGTGCCAGCAGTTTATCAGGCGGGGCCCTTCAGCCCCAGCATTTT	CASSLSGGALQPQHF	-	-	TRBV27	TRBJ1-5
TGTGCCAGCAGCCAAGGACAGGGGGCACCCAATGAGCAGTTCTTC	CASSQGQGAPNEQFF	-	TRBD1	TRBV7-7	TRBJ2-1
TGTGCCAGCAGCATTAGCGGGAGCTTGATTGAGCAGTTCTTC	CASSISGSLIEQFF	-	TRBD2	TRBV7-9	TRBJ2-1
TGTGCCAGCAGCAGCCCCAGTCAAGAGACCCAGTACTTC	CASSSPSQETQYF	-	-	TRBV5-4	TRBJ2-5
TGTGCCACGCTAACCGGGACCTACGAGCAGTACTTC	CATLTGTYEQYF	-	-	TRBV2	TRBJ2-7
TGTGCCACCAGAAGGGCTGGAAAAGAGACCCAGTACTTC	CATRRAGKETQYF	-	-	TRBV15	TRBJ2-5
TGTGCCAGCAGCCAGAGACAGGGTCGGGAAAAACTGTTTTTT	CASSQRQGREKLFF	-	TRBD1	TRBV14	TRBJ1-4
TGTGCCAGTATAGGGACAGGGGGCTACGCTAACTATGGCTACACCTTC	CASIGTGGYANYGYTF	once	TRBD1	TRBV19	TRBJ1-2
TGTGCCAGCAGCGCCCACCGGGACGTTAGCTTTTATGGCTACACCTTC	CASSAHRDVSFYGYTF	-	-	TRBV11-2	TRBJ1-2